The rows below give T cell receptor beta chains drawn from one sample of a study of early T cells in non-severe SARS-CoV-2 infection. TCRdb re-analysed the 5' RACE reads in MiXCR, keeping a single row per CDR3 protein. The data contain fewer than 95,000 distinct CDR3 sequences, roughly 15% of them singletons. Material: whole blood, obtained at baseline. These receptors were collected from an adult who was a healthcare worker with PCR-confirmed SARS-CoV-2 infection or an uninfected control (not recorded which). Each CDR3 is given without its conserved first and last residue.

J gene,V gene,CDR3 protein
TRBJ2-1,TRBV2,ASSAGTSFYEQF
TRBJ2-7,TRBV15,ATSTRVGEQY
TRBJ2-7,TRBV10-3,AISSSYEQY
TRBJ2-3,TRBV7-6,ASSFKGAVTDTQY
TRBJ2-3,TRBV3-1,ASSQFKDTQY
TRBJ2-7,TRBV3-1,ASSFRSGRVSYEQY
TRBJ2-3,TRBV10-1,ASSESTSRQDFRDTQY
TRBJ2-3,TRBV7-9,VSSLGDPTSGKLDTQY
TRBJ2-7,TRBV7-6,ASSPVGAGGIEQY
TRBJ2-5,TRBV7-3,ASSRNREETQY
TRBJ2-1,TRBV11-2,ASSLALGSYNEQF
TRBJ1-2,TRBV10-1,ASSNSREDGYT
TRBJ2-1,TRBV7-6,ASSLAVGQGARNEQF
TRBJ1-3,TRBV6-5,ASSATTGSGNTIY
TRBJ2-5,TRBV4-1,ASSQEGASGREVETQY
TRBJ2-7,TRBV19,ASSPTTPSSSYEQY
TRBJ2-1,TRBV7-6,ASSYEISGQGRWGEQF
TRBJ2-5,TRBV2,ASRQAIPGETQY
TRBJ2-7,TRBV5-1,ASSGGWDNYEQY
TRBJ2-2,TRBV6-2/TRBV6-3,ASSYGEAGELF
TRBJ2-3,TRBV11-2,ASSPGFSGVSTDTQY
TRBJ2-1,TRBV24-1,ATSGISGREQF
TRBJ2-7,TRBV10-2,ASSGSRWVEQY
TRBJ2-1,TRBV12-3/TRBV12-4,ASSFSRMNNEQF
TRBJ2-7,TRBV5-1,ASSLGGDEQY
TRBJ2-4,TRBV30,AWDVAKNIQY
TRBJ2-5,TRBV7-6,ASSLADAGIQETQY
TRBJ2-7,TRBV12-3/TRBV12-4,ASSPDRAGEQY
TRBJ2-7,TRBV9,ASDVGVQY
TRBJ1-2,TRBV11-3,ASSLKEAGGNYGYT
TRBJ2-6,TRBV28,ANSGGTQLGVLT
TRBJ2-1,TRBV14,ASSPRGGEQF
TRBJ2-2,TRBV7-8,ASSLWIAARDSNTGELF
TRBJ2-2,TRBV3-1,ASSQEGSLPGELF
TRBJ2-3,TRBV20-1,SCKTGRADTQY
TRBJ2-3,TRBV2,ASSPGLAATDTQY